The rows below give T cell receptor beta chains drawn from one sample of a study of shared clonotypes between healthy human individuals. Sequenced by immunoSEQ multiplex PCR; TCRdb stores in-frame clones only, minus some. Counted here are approximately 1.1 million clones, approximately 80% occurring once; the ten biggest clones make up approximately 0.5%. The material sequenced was memory CD4+ T cells from PBMCs. All receptors come from a man younger than 35 in good health. Some clones in this sample may be carry-over from other donors' samples. The CDR3 runs from the conserved cysteine through the conserved F or W. A D gene is named only where the DNA matches it firmly. The size field is filled for only some rows; it gives once, few, many or a size class.

CDR3 DNA: TGTGCCAGCAGCTCGGACAGGTTCGACGAGCAGTACTTC; CDR3 protein: CASSSDRFDEQYF; D gene: TRBD1; J gene: TRBJ2-7; clone size: NA; V gene: TRBV7-2
CDR3 DNA: TGTGCCAGCAGTTCCCTCCTCAGGTTGGGGTCTAACACTGAAGCTTTCTTT; CDR3 protein: CASSSLLRLGSNTEAFF; D gene: NA; J gene: TRBJ1-1; clone size: NA; V gene: TRBV28
CDR3 DNA: TGTGCCAGCAGTTTAGGGACAGGCTATGGCTACACCTTC; CDR3 protein: CASSLGTGYGYTF; D gene: TRBD1; J gene: TRBJ1-2; clone size: NA; V gene: TRBV28
CDR3 DNA: TGCGCCAGCAGCTTGTTTTCCGGCGCGAACACTGAAGCTTTCTTT; CDR3 protein: CASSLFSGANTEAFF; D gene: NA; J gene: TRBJ1-1; clone size: NA; V gene: TRBV5-1
CDR3 DNA: TGCGCCAGCAGCTTGGCAGGGAGCTCTGGGGCCAACGTCCTGACTTTC; CDR3 protein: CASSLAGSSGANVLTF; D gene: NA; J gene: TRBJ2-6; clone size: NA; V gene: TRBV5-1
CDR3 DNA: TGTGCCAGCTCACCCGACGGGTCCGAGGGTCAGCCCCAGCATTTT; CDR3 protein: CASSPDGSEGQPQHF; D gene: NA; J gene: TRBJ1-5; clone size: NA; V gene: TRBV18
CDR3 DNA: TGTGCCAGCAGCCGTCTGAGGGACAGGCAGACGAACACTGAAGCTTTCTTT; CDR3 protein: CASSRLRDRQTNTEAFF; D gene: TRBD1; J gene: TRBJ1-1; clone size: once; V gene: TRBV7-9
CDR3 DNA: TGTGCCAGCAGCCCCCAAGGACTAGCGGGAGAGACCCAGTACTTC; CDR3 protein: CASSPQGLAGETQYF; D gene: TRBD2; J gene: TRBJ2-5; clone size: NA; V gene: TRBV7-9
CDR3 DNA: TGTGCCAGTAGCCCCGCGGGACCTTCCTCGGCCCCTGGAAACACCATATATTTT; CDR3 protein: CASSPAGPSSAPGNTIYF; D gene: NA; J gene: TRBJ1-3; clone size: many; V gene: TRBV19
CDR3 DNA: TGTGCCAGCAGCCCCCCCGGGACAGCCTATGGCTACACCTTC; CDR3 protein: CASSPPGTAYGYTF; D gene: TRBD1; J gene: TRBJ1-2; clone size: NA; V gene: TRBV7-2
CDR3 DNA: TGTGCCAGCAGCTTAGTTGGAGCGTATGGCTACACCTTC; CDR3 protein: CASSLVGAYGYTF; D gene: NA; J gene: TRBJ1-2; clone size: NA; V gene: TRBV7-9
CDR3 DNA: TGCGCCAGCAGCCCGATAGCGCGATACAATGAGCAGTTCTTC; CDR3 protein: CASSPIARYNEQFF; D gene: NA; J gene: TRBJ2-1; clone size: NA; V gene: TRBV5-1
CDR3 DNA: TGTGCCAGCAGTTACTCTAGCGGGAGGGCCAACGAGCAGTACTTC; CDR3 protein: CASSYSSGRANEQYF; D gene: TRBD2; J gene: TRBJ2-7; clone size: NA; V gene: TRBV6-5
CDR3 DNA: TGTGCCAGCAGTGGTACGGGCCAGCCCCAGCATTTT; CDR3 protein: CASSGTGQPQHF; D gene: NA; J gene: TRBJ1-5; clone size: few; V gene: TRBV2
CDR3 DNA: TGTGCCAGCTCACCGGTGGCCAGGGGGGCCGGGGAGCTGTTTTTT; CDR3 protein: CASSPVARGAGELFF; D gene: NA; J gene: TRBJ2-2; clone size: NA; V gene: TRBV18
CDR3 DNA: TGTGCCAGCAGTTTGGCCATTGCCACCGGGGAGCTGTTTTTT; CDR3 protein: CASSLAIATGELFF; D gene: NA; J gene: TRBJ2-2; clone size: NA; V gene: TRBV27
CDR3 DNA: TGCGCCAGCAGAATAGCGACAGGGCCCTACGAGCAGTACTTC; CDR3 protein: CASRIATGPYEQYF; D gene: TRBD1; J gene: TRBJ2-7; clone size: NA; V gene: TRBV5-1
CDR3 DNA: TGTGCCAGCAGCTTGGAGGCTGGGAATCGTGGAGGGAGGAACTATGGCTACACCTTC; CDR3 protein: CASSLEAGNRGGRNYGYTF; D gene: NA; J gene: TRBJ1-2; clone size: NA; V gene: TRBV5-5
CDR3 DNA: TGCGCCAGCAGCTTGGAACACCAGAACACTGAAGCTTTCTTT; CDR3 protein: CASSLEHQNTEAFF; D gene: NA; J gene: TRBJ1-1; clone size: NA; V gene: TRBV5-1
CDR3 DNA: TGCGCCAGCAGCTTGGCCACAGGTCCCTATGGCTACACCTTC; CDR3 protein: CASSLATGPYGYTF; D gene: NA; J gene: TRBJ1-2; clone size: NA; V gene: TRBV5-1
CDR3 DNA: TGTGCCAGCAGCTCTGGACAGGGGAGAATGAACACTGAAGCTTTCTTT; CDR3 protein: CASSSGQGRMNTEAFF; D gene: TRBD1; J gene: TRBJ1-1; clone size: NA; V gene: TRBV4-2
CDR3 DNA: TGTGCCAGCAGCCGCATCTCCTTCACCGGGGAGCTGTTTTTT; CDR3 protein: CASSRISFTGELFF; D gene: NA; J gene: TRBJ2-2; clone size: NA; V gene: TRBV28
CDR3 DNA: TGTGCCAGCAGTTTAGCGGGAGGTTACAACGAGCAGTACTTC; CDR3 protein: CASSLAGGYNEQYF; D gene: TRBD2; J gene: TRBJ2-7; clone size: NA; V gene: TRBV27
CDR3 DNA: TGCGCCAGCAGCTTGGGTACACCGAAGTTAGGCGAGCAGTACTTC; CDR3 protein: CASSLGTPKLGEQYF; D gene: NA; J gene: TRBJ2-7; clone size: NA; V gene: TRBV5-1
CDR3 DNA: TGCGCCAGCAGTTATGGGCGGAGTGGTACAGATACGCAGTATTTT; CDR3 protein: CASSYGRSGTDTQYF; D gene: NA; J gene: TRBJ2-3; clone size: once; V gene: TRBV5-1
CDR3 DNA: TGTGCCAGCAGTTACTCGGGGCGAGAAGCTTTCTTT; CDR3 protein: CASSYSGREAFF; D gene: NA; J gene: TRBJ1-1; clone size: few; V gene: TRBV6-5
CDR3 DNA: TGTGCCAGTAGTAGGGGACTAGCGGGAACTCATAGCTCCTACAATGAGCAGTTCTTC; CDR3 protein: CASSRGLAGTHSSYNEQFF; D gene: TRBD2; J gene: TRBJ2-1; clone size: NA; V gene: TRBV19
CDR3 DNA: TGCGCCAGCAGCTTGGATGCGGGATTATACAATGAGCAGTTCTTC; CDR3 protein: CASSLDAGLYNEQFF; D gene: NA; J gene: TRBJ2-1; clone size: NA; V gene: TRBV5-1
CDR3 DNA: TGTGCCAGCAGCAGTCCCCGGGGAGGGGGCGAGCAGTACTTC; CDR3 protein: CASSSPRGGGEQYF; D gene: NA; J gene: TRBJ2-7; clone size: NA; V gene: TRBV11-2
CDR3 DNA: TGTGCCAGCTCACCAGGGGGAGGGTATCCCTACGAGCAGTACTTC; CDR3 protein: CASSPGGGYPYEQYF; D gene: TRBD2; J gene: TRBJ2-7; clone size: NA; V gene: TRBV18
CDR3 DNA: TGTGCCTGGAGTGTAAGGTCGGGACTAGCGGGAAAAGAGACCCAGTACTTC; CDR3 protein: CAWSVRSGLAGKETQYF; D gene: TRBD2; J gene: TRBJ2-5; clone size: many; V gene: TRBV30
CDR3 DNA: TGTGCCAGCAACCTGGGGGCTGGGAGCTCCTACAATGAGCAGTTCTTC; CDR3 protein: CASNLGAGSSYNEQFF; D gene: NA; J gene: TRBJ2-1; clone size: few; V gene: TRBV11-2
CDR3 DNA: TGTGCCAGCAAGGACGGCACCCCCTCTGGGGCCAACGTCCTGACTTTC; CDR3 protein: CASKDGTPSGANVLTF; D gene: NA; J gene: TRBJ2-6; clone size: NA; V gene: TRBV28
CDR3 DNA: TGTGCCAGCAGTGATACCGGGACTAGCGGGAGTGCTGAGCAGTTCTTC; CDR3 protein: CASSDTGTSGSAEQFF; D gene: TRBD2; J gene: TRBJ2-1; clone size: NA; V gene: TRBV5-6
CDR3 DNA: TGTGCCAGCAGCTTAGCTATATTCAGGGTGAAGGACGGGGAGCTGTTTTTT; CDR3 protein: CASSLAIFRVKDGELFF; D gene: NA; J gene: TRBJ2-2; clone size: NA; V gene: TRBV7-9
CDR3 DNA: TGTGCCAGCTCAGCCCGACAGGGCAACACCGGGGAGCTGTTTTTT; CDR3 protein: CASSARQGNTGELFF; D gene: TRBD1; J gene: TRBJ2-2; clone size: NA; V gene: TRBV18
CDR3 DNA: TGTGCCTCCAGGGTTGGGGACGGGGAGCTGTTTTTT; CDR3 protein: CASRVGDGELFF; D gene: NA; J gene: TRBJ2-2; clone size: NA; V gene: TRBV19
CDR3 DNA: TGCGCCAGCAGCCAAGAGAGACAGGCCTCCTACGAGCAGTACTTC; CDR3 protein: CASSQERQASYEQYF; D gene: NA; J gene: TRBJ2-7; clone size: NA; V gene: TRBV4-3
CDR3 DNA: TGTGCCAGCAGCTCTGGGACAGGTAATCAGCCCCAGCATTTT; CDR3 protein: CASSSGTGNQPQHF; D gene: TRBD1; J gene: TRBJ1-5; clone size: NA; V gene: TRBV27
CDR3 DNA: TGCAGCGCCCTTCGACAGAACACCGGGGAGCTGTTTTTT; CDR3 protein: CSALRQNTGELFF; D gene: NA; J gene: TRBJ2-2; clone size: NA; V gene: TRBV29-1
CDR3 DNA: TGTGCCAGCAGTCAAGGGGAACAGCCCCAGCATTTT; CDR3 protein: CASSQGEQPQHF; D gene: NA; J gene: TRBJ1-5; clone size: NA; V gene: TRBV6-6
CDR3 DNA: TGTGCCAGCAGCCCACGGACAGGGGACTACGAGCAGTACTTC; CDR3 protein: CASSPRTGDYEQYF; D gene: TRBD1; J gene: TRBJ2-7; clone size: NA; V gene: TRBV7-7
CDR3 DNA: TGTGCCAGCAGCCTTGGACTAGCGGGAGGTACGCAGTATTTT; CDR3 protein: CASSLGLAGGTQYF; D gene: TRBD2; J gene: TRBJ2-3; clone size: NA; V gene: TRBV9
CDR3 DNA: TGCGCCAGCAGCTTAGGAGGGGACGTTGGGGCCCAGTACTTC; CDR3 protein: CASSLGGDVGAQYF; D gene: NA; J gene: TRBJ2-5; clone size: NA; V gene: TRBV5-1
CDR3 DNA: TGTGCCAGCAGTCGGTGGGGGACAACCTTCTACGAGCAGTACTTC; CDR3 protein: CASSRWGTTFYEQYF; D gene: NA; J gene: TRBJ2-7; clone size: NA; V gene: TRBV5-4
CDR3 DNA: TGTGCCAGCAGGAGGCAGGGCGGGGAGCTGTTTTTT; CDR3 protein: CASRRQGGELFF; D gene: NA; J gene: TRBJ2-2; clone size: NA; V gene: TRBV27
CDR3 DNA: TGTGCCAGCAGCGCCCATGCCCGTCAAGAGACCCAGTACTTC; CDR3 protein: CASSAHARQETQYF; D gene: NA; J gene: TRBJ2-5; clone size: NA; V gene: TRBV9
CDR3 DNA: TGTGCCAGCAGCTTAGGGCTAGCGGGAGCTTCCTACGAGCAGTACTTC; CDR3 protein: CASSLGLAGASYEQYF; D gene: TRBD2; J gene: TRBJ2-7; clone size: NA; V gene: TRBV7-9
CDR3 DNA: TGTGCCAGCTCACCGGTCCCAACTAATGAAAAACTGTTTTTT; CDR3 protein: CASSPVPTNEKLFF; D gene: NA; J gene: TRBJ1-4; clone size: NA; V gene: TRBV18
CDR3 DNA: TGTGCCAGCAGTGAATGGGGGGGCGGCCAGCCCCAGCATTTT; CDR3 protein: CASSEWGGGQPQHF; D gene: NA; J gene: TRBJ1-5; clone size: few; V gene: TRBV6-1
CDR3 DNA: TGTGCCAGCAGTTTGGGGGGCTCTGGGGCCAACGTCCTGACTTTC; CDR3 protein: CASSLGGSGANVLTF; D gene: NA; J gene: TRBJ2-6; clone size: NA; V gene: TRBV28